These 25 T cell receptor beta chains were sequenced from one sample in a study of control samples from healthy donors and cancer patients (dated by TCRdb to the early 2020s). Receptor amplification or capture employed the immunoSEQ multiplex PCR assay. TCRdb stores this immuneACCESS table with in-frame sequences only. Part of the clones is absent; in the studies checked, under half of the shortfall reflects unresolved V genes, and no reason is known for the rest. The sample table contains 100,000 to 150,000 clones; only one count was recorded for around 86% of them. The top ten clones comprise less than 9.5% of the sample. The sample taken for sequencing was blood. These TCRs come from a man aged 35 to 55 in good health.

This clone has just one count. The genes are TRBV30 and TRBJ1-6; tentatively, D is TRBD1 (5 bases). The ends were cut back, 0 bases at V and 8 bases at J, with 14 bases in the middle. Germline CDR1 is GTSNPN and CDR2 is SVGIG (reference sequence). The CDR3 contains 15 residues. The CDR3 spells CAWSVWGAGDSPLHF. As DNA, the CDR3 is TGTGCCTGGAGTGTTTGGGGAGCGGGGGATTCACCCCTCCACTTT.

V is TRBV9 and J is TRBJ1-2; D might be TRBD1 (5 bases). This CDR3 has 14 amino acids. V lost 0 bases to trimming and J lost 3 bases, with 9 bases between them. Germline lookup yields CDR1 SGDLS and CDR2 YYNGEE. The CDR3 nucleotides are TGTGCCAGCAGCGTAGGGGGGGAGCACTATGGCTACACCTTC. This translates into CASSVGGEHYGYTF.

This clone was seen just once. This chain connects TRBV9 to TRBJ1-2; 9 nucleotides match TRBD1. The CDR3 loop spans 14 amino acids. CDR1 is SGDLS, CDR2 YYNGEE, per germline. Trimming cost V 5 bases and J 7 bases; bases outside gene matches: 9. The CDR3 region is CASSPSQGAGGYTF. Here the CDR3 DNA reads TGTGCCAGCAGTCCATCACAGGGGGCAGGTGGCTACACCTTC.

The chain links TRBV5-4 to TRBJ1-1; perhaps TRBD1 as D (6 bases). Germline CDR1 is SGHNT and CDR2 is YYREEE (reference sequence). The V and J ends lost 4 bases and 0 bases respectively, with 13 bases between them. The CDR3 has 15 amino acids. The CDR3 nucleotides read TGTGCCAGCAGCGCACGACAGGAATTGAACACTGAAGCTTTCTTT. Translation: CASSARQELNTEAFF. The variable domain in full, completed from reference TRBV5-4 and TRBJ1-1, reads ETGVTQSPTHLIKTRGQQVTLRCSSQSGHNTVSWYQQALGQGPQFIFQYYREEENGRGNFPPRFSGLQFPNYSSELNVNALELDDSALYLCASSARQELNTEAFFGQGTRLTVV.

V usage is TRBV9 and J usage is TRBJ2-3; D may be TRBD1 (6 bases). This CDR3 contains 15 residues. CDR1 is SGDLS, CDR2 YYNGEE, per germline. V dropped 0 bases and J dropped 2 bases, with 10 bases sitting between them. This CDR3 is CASSVEGDPTDTQYF. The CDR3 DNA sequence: TGTGCCAGCAGCGTAGAGGGGGACCCCACAGATACGCAGTATTTT.

The CDR3, as DNA: TGCAGCGTTGAAGATCCGCCCGGGGCGGGGGGCTACACCTTC. Residues: CSVEDPPGAGGYTF. The chain uses TRBV29-1 and TRBJ1-2; possible D gene TRBD1, 5 bases. The V gene's germline CDR1 is SQVTM and CDR2 ANQGSEA. The CDR3 has 14 residues. V lost 0 bases and J 8 bases, leaving 16 bases between the germline ends.

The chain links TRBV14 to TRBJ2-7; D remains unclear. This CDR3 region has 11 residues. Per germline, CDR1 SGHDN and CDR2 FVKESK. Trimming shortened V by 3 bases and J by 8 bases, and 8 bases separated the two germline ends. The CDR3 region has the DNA TGTGCCAGCAGCCATTTGGGCAAGCAGTACTTC. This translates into CASSHLGKQYF.

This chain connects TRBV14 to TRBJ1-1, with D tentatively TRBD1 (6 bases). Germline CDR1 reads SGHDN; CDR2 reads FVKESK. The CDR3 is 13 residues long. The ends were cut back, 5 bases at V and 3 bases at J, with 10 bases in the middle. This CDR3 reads CASSLQGYTEAFF. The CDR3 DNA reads TGTGCCAGCAGCTTACAGGGATACACTGAAGCTTTCTTT.

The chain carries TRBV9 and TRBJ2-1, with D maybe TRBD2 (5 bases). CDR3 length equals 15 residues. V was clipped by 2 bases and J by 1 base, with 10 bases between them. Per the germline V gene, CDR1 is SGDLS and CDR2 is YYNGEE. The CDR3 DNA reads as TGTGCCAGCAGCGTCAGCGGAACATCCTACAATGAGCAGTTCTTC. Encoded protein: CASSVSGTSYNEQFF.

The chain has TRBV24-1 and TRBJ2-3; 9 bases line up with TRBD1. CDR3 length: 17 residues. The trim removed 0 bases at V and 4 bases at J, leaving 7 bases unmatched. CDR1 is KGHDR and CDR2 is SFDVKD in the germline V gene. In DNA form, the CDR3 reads TGTGCCACCAGTGATTTGACAGGGGGCGCCCGGGCAGATACGCAGTATTTT. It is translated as CATSDLTGGARADTQYF.

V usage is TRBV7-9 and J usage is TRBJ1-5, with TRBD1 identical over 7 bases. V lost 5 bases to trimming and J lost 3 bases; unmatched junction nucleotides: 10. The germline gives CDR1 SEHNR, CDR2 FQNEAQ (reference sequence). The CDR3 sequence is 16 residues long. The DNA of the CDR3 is TGTGCCAGCAGCGCACAAACAGGGGCCCACAATCAGCCCCAGCATTTT. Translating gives CASSAQTGAHNQPQHF.

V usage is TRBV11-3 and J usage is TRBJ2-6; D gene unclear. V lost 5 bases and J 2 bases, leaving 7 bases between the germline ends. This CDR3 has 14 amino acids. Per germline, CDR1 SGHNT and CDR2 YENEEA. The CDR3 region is CASSRTAGANVLTF. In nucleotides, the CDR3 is TGTGCCAGCAGCCGAACGGCTGGGGCCAACGTCCTGACTTTC.

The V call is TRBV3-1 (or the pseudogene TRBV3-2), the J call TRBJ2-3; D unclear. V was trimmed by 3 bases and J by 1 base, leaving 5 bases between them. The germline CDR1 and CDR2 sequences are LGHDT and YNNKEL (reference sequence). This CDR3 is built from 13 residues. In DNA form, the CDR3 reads TGTGCCAGCAGCCAGCACGGCACAGATACGCAGTATTTT. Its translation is CASSQHGTDTQYF.

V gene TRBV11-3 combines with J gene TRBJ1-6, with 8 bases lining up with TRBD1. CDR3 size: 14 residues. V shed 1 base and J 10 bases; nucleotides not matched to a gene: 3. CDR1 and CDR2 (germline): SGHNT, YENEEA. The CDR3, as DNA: TGTGCCAGCAGCTTAGCCAGGGGGCAATCACCCCTCCACTTT. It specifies CASSLARGQSPLHF.

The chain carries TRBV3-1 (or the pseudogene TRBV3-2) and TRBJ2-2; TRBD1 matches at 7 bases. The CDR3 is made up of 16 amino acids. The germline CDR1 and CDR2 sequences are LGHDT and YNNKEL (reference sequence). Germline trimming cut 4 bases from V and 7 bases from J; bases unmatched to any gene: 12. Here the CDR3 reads CASSLNDRVGVGELFF. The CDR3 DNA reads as TGTGCCAGCAGCCTTAACGACAGGGTAGGAGTCGGGGAGCTGTTTTTT.

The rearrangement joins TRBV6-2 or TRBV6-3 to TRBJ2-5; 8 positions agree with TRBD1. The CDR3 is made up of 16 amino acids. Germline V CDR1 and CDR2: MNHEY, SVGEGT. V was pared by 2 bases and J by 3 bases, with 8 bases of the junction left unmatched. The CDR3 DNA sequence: TGTGCCAGCAGTTACGTAACAGGGGGTGGGGAAGAGACCCAGTACTTC. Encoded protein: CASSYVTGGGEETQYF.

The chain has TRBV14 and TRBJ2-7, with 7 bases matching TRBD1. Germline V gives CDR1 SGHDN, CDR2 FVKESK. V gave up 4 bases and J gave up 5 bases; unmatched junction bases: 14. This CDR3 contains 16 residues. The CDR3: CASSPLNRGFVDEQYF. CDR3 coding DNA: TGTGCCAGCAGCCCTCTGAACAGGGGATTCGTCGACGAGCAGTACTTC.

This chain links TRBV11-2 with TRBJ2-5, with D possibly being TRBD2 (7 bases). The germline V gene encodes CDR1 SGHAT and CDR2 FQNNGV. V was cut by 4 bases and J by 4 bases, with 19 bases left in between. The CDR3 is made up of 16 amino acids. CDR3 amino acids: CASSWGAGGLRETQYF. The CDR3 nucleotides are TGTGCCAGCAGCTGGGGGGCCGGGGGGCTGAGAGAGACCCAGTACTTC.

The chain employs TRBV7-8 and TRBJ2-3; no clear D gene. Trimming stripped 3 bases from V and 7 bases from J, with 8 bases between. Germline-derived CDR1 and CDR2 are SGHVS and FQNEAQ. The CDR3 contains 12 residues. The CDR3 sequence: CASSLTRNTQYF. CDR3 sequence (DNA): TGTGCCAGCAGCTTGACCAGGAATACGCAGTATTTT.

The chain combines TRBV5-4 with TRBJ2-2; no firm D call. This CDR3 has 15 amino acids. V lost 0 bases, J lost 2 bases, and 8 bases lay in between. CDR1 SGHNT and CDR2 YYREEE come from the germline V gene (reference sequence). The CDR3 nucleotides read TGTGCCAGCAGCTTGGCAGGATTAAACACCGGGGAGCTGTTTTTT. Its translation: CASSLAGLNTGELFF. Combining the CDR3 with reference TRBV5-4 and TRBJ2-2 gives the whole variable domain ETGVTQSPTHLIKTRGQQVTLRCSSQSGHNTVSWYQQALGQGPQFIFQYYREEENGRGNFPPRFSGLQFPNYSSELNVNALELDDSALYLCASSLAGLNTGELFFGEGSRLTVL.

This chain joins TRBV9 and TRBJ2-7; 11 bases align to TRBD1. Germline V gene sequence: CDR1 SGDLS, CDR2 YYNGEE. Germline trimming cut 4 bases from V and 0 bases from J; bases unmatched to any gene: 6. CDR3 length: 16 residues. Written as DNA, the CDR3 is TGTGCCAGCAGCCCAGGGACAGGGGGTAGCTCCTACGAGCAGTACTTC. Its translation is CASSPGTGGSSYEQYF.

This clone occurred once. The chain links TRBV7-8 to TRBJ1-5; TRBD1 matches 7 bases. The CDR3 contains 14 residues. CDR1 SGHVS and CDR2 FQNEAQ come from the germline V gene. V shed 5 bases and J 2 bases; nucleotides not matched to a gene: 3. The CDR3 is CASSAGTGNQPQHF. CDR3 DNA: TGTGCCAGCAGCGCAGGGACAGGCAATCAGCCCCAGCATTTT.

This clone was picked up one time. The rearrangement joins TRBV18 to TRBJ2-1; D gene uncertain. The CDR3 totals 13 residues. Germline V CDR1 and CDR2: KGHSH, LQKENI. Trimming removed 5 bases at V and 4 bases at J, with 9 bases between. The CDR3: CASSSTKYNEQFF. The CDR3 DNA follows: TGTGCCAGCTCATCGACAAAATACAATGAGCAGTTCTTC.

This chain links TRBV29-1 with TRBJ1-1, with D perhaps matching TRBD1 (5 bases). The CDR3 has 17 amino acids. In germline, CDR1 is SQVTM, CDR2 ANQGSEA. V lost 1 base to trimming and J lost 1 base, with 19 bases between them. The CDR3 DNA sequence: TGCAGCGTTGAAGTCCAGGGAAGGTTAGCGAAGAACACTGAAGCTTTCTTT. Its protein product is CSVEVQGRLAKNTEAFF.

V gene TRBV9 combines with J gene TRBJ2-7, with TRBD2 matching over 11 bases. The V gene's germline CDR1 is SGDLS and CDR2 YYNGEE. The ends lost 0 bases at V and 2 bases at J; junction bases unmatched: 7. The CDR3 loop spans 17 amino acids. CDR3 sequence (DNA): TGTGCCAGCAGCGTAGAGGCTAGCGGGGGGTCAACCTACGAGCAGTACTTC. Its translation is CASSVEASGGSTYEQYF.